The source of this T cell receptor beta chain is a study of blood T cells in healthy people across ages. General study findings and limits: Donors of long life had a larger count of naive CD4+ cells and greater diversity than aged donors.

Per-sample yields of isolated PBMCs were at least 7 million. Alongside a J-beta primer mix, a sample-barcoded 5' primer served in a second PCR lasting roughly 7 to 11 cycles. A single record per CDR3 protein comes from TCRdb applying MiXCR to the 5' RACE reads. The top ten clones hold about 20% of a sample with about 720,000 distinct CDR3 sequences, approximately 22% of them seen once. Details on this clonotype: The antigen remains unidentified.

The junction had 12 bases not matched to a gene; V was cut back by 7 bases and J by 7 bases. The V gene's germline CDR1 is MNHNY and CDR2 SVGAGI (reference sequence). The CDR3 totals 16 residues. The chain carries TRBV6-6 and TRBJ2-1, with 11 bases that match TRBD1. The TCR comes from a man aged 65-85 years in good health. Sequenced: blood. CDR3 in DNA: TGTGCCAGCACCACCTTGGACAGGGGGCGGGAGAATGAGCAGTTCTTC. Translating gives CASTTLDRGRENEQFF.